This T cell receptor beta chain was observed in a study of Tregs in tolerant kidney transplant recipients. Whole-study findings and limits: Validation in larger populations is needed because few patients were studied.

V was trimmed by 3 bases and J by 1 base, leaving 8 bases between them. This CDR3 contains 13 residues. The germline V gene has CDR1 SGHTS and CDR2 YDEGEE. The assay was immunoSEQ multiplex PCR, and TCRdb's table has in-frame clones only and misses some. Here the sample table reports some 10,000 clones. Related graft donors supplied nonmyeloablative bone marrow transplants, and mixed chimerism was transient. Unstimulated regulatory T cells (CD4+CD25+CD127-), CD4+CD25- non-regulatory cells, CD4 and CD8 cells were FACS-sorted from thawed PBMCs. Comments on this clone: As yet, its antigen is unknown. The CDR3 goes on 3 residues after the read ends, and that part is filled in from the germline J gene.

The J gene is TRBJ2-7, the V gene TRBV5-8, with D perhaps TRBD2 (6 bases). This receptor was obtained from a human patient who received a combined kidney and bone marrow transplant. Some T cells may arise from the graft donor. This material consisted of CD8+ T cells from blood (PBMCs), taken 24 months after the transplant. CDR3 loop: CASSSAGSYEQYF. The CDR3 bases that were read are TGTGCCAGCAGCTCTGCGGGGTCCTACGAG.